This T cell receptor beta chain is from a study of blood T cells in healthy people across ages. Findings and caveats of the study: Versus aged donors, long-lived donors had higher diversity and more naive CD4+ cells.

Germline V gene lookup returns CDR1 SNHLY and CDR2 FYNNEI. The CDR3 is 15 residues long. Regarding this clonotype: The target antigen is unknown. One junction end does not reproduce the germline sequence, and a read error may be involved.

It was with a sample-barcoded 5' primer and a J-beta primer mix that a second PCR of about 7 to 12 cycles was run. TCRdb redid the calling of the 5' RACE reads with MiXCR, one entry per CDR3 protein. The sample lists just over 1 million distinct CDR3 sequences, more than 40% occurring once. This clonotype was obtained from an older woman in good health. V usage is TRBV2 and J usage is TRBJ2-2; TRBD1 agrees at 7 bases. The sample consisted of blood. CDR3 protein: CASLGGRFNNGELFF. The CDR3 DNA sequence: TGTGCCAGCCTAGGGGGCAGGTTTAACAACGGGGAGCTGTTTTTT.